One and the same sample provided the 32 T cell receptor beta chains below, sequenced in a study of shared T cell receptors in the human thymus. Assay used: immunoSEQ multiplex PCR; TCRdb lists only in-frame clones, some missing. The table has hundreds of thousands of clones, around 87% seen once. The sample also formed part of further work on human thymus T cells.

Sample: thymocytes. The origin of the receptors is a boy under two years old with a congenital heart defect.

The chain carries TRBV27 and TRBJ1-2; D ambiguous. V was cut by 0 bases and J by 6 bases, with 11 bases left in between. This CDR3 is 14 amino acids long. From germline, CDR1 is MNHEY and CDR2 SMNVEV (reference sequence). The CDR3 bases are TGTGCCAGCAGTTTATCGAGATTCGGTGATGGCTACACCTTC. Its translation is CASSLSRFGDGYTF.

The chain joins TRBV12-5 to TRBJ2-7, with 12 nucleotides matching TRBD1. Per germline, CDR1 LGHNT and CDR2 FRNRAP. Trimming took 0 bases from V and 7 from J; bases not matched to a gene: 7. The CDR3 runs 16 residues. The CDR3 reads CASGLVPGQGAEEQYF. The CDR3 bases are TGTGCTAGTGGTTTGGTACCGGGACAGGGGGCAGAAGAGCAGTACTTC.

The chain joins TRBV14 to TRBJ2-7; a possible D gene is TRBD1 (5 bases). This CDR3 has 15 residues. In germline, CDR1 is SGHDN, CDR2 FVKESK. Between the trimmed V and J ends, which lost 4 bases and 7 bases, there was a span of 20 bases. The CDR3 DNA reads TGTGCCAGCAGCCGAGAAGTGGCCAGGGTCGGGGAGCAGTACTTC. Its protein product is CASSREVARVGEQYF.

V usage is TRBV4-2 and J usage is TRBJ1-6; 7 nucleotides line up with TRBD1. There are 20 residues in the CDR3. Germline V gives CDR1 LGHNA, CDR2 YNFKEQ. The V gene end was trimmed by 0 bases and the J gene end by 3 bases; junction bases not matched to a gene: 14. The chain's CDR3 is CASSQEATGYDRDYNSPLHF. Written as DNA, the CDR3 is TGTGCCAGCAGCCAAGAAGCCACCGGGTACGACAGGGACTATAATTCACCCCTCCACTTT.

V and J are TRBV18 and TRBJ1-1; 9 nucleotides match TRBD1. V shed 7 bases, J shed 1 base, and the junction held 10 bases outside the gene matches. Germline CDR1 reads KGHSH; CDR2 reads LQKENI. This CDR3 contains 16 residues. The DNA for the CDR3 is TGTGCCAGCTTGGGACAGGGAGTGACTAAGAACACTGAAGCTTTCTTT. Amino acid sequence: CASLGQGVTKNTEAFF.

This clone is a singleton in its sample. The rearrangement joins TRBV5-6 to TRBJ2-3, with D hard to call. This CDR3 has 16 residues. Trimming took 4 bases from V and 1 from J, leaving 16 bases between them. Per the germline V gene, CDR1 is SGHDT and CDR2 is YYEEEE. The DNA for the CDR3 is TGTGCCAGCAGCAACGACTCTTACCGGGGCACAGATACGCAGTATTTT. Its translation: CASSNDSYRGTDTQYF. The variable domain in full, completed from reference TRBV5-6 and TRBJ2-3, reads DAGVTQSPTHLIKTRGQQVTLRCSPKSGHDTVSWYQQALGQGPQFIFQYYEEEERQRGNFPDRFSGHQFPNYSSELNVNALLLGDSALYLCASSNDSYRGTDTQYFGPGTRLTVL.

The chain recombines TRBV5-1 with TRBJ1-1; 11 nucleotides agree with TRBD1. The junction had 7 bases not matched to a gene; V was cut back by 3 bases and J by 6 bases. The CDR3 is 15 amino acids. Per germline, CDR1 SGHRS and CDR2 YFSETQ. The CDR3 DNA reads TGCGCCAGCAGCTACCAGGGACAGGGGGTCGCTGAAGCTTTCTTT. Amino acid sequence: CASSYQGQGVAEAFF.

The CDR3 coding sequence is TGCGCCAGCAGCTTCGCGTTCAATGAGCAGTTCTTC. It is translated as CASSFAFNEQFF. The chain combines TRBV5-1 with TRBJ2-1; D not resolved. Germline loops: CDR1 SGHRS, CDR2 YFSETQ. Between the trimmed V and J ends, which lost 2 bases and 6 bases, there was a span of 6 bases. This CDR3 is 12 amino acids long.

The genes are TRBV7-8 and TRBJ2-1; TRBD1 matches at 10 bases. After removal of 4 bases from V and 8 bases from J, the junction contained 8 bases not matched to a gene. The V gene's germline CDR1 is SGHVS and CDR2 FQNEAQ. The CDR3 extends over 15 amino acids. For the CDR3, the DNA is TGTGCCAGCAGCTCAGTCCGGGACAGGGGCCATGAGCAGTTCTTC. Its translation: CASSSVRDRGHEQFF.

The chain is built from TRBV27 and TRBJ2-7; a possible D gene is TRBD1 (6 bases). Per germline, CDR1 MNHEY and CDR2 SMNVEV (reference sequence). Trimming removed 6 bases from V and 0 bases from J, with 24 bases in between. CDR3 size: 18 residues. CDR3 nucleotides: TGTGCCAGCAGCTCTGTACCTTCTAACAGGGCCTACTCCTACGAGCAGTACTTC. Its translation: CASSSVPSNRAYSYEQYF.

The gene calls are TRBV6-5 and TRBJ2-1; D is undetermined. The ends were cut back, 1 base at V and 8 bases at J, with 12 bases in the middle. CDR1 and CDR2 (germline): MNHEY, SVGAGI. The CDR3 consists of 14 residues. CDR3 sequence: CASSYFLGDDEQFF. CDR3 sequence (DNA): TGTGCCAGCAGTTACTTTTTAGGAGACGATGAGCAGTTCTTC.

The rearrangement uses TRBV7-6 and TRBJ2-1, with D uncertain. Germline V gives CDR1 SGHVS, CDR2 FNYEAQ. The V end lost 3 bases, the J end lost 3 bases, and 3 bases lay between the germline ends. This CDR3 spans 12 amino acids. CDR3 sequence: CASSFYYNEQFF. CDR3 nucleotides: TGTGCCAGCAGCTTTTACTACAATGAGCAGTTCTTC.

The chain links TRBV28 to TRBJ1-2; TRBD1 matches 8 bases. Unmatched junction bases numbered 6, after V lost 4 bases and J lost 8 bases. CDR3 length: 13 amino acids. Germline CDR1 reads MDHEN; CDR2 reads SYDVKM. Here the CDR3 DNA reads TGTGCCAGCAGTTGGACAGGGAGGGACGGCTACACCTTC. It codes for CASSWTGRDGYTF.

J is TRBJ2-7 and V is TRBV5-1; D possibly corresponds to TRBD2 (6 bases). This CDR3 has 14 amino acids. Germline CDR1 SGHRS, CDR2 YFSETQ. Between the trimmed V and J ends, which lost 0 bases and 1 base, there was a span of 8 bases. CDR3 sequence: CASSLVGSSYEQYF. The CDR3 DNA sequence: TGCGCCAGCAGCTTGGTCGGGAGTTCCTACGAGCAGTACTTC.

The chain carries TRBV9 and TRBJ2-1, with TRBD2 as a possible D gene (7 bases). The CDR3 loop spans 16 amino acids. V dropped 0 bases and J dropped 1 base, with 11 bases sitting between them. Looked up from germline, CDR1 is SGDLS and CDR2 is YYNGEE. The CDR3 sequence is CASSVEGGQSYNEQFF. CDR3 nucleotide sequence: TGTGCCAGCAGCGTAGAGGGGGGGCAGTCCTACAATGAGCAGTTCTTC.

The chain couples TRBV6-1 to TRBJ1-1; D gene uncertain. The CDR3 is made up of 13 amino acids. Germline CDR1 and CDR2: MNHNS and SASEGT. With 7 bases removed from V and 6 bases from J, the gap between germline ends came to 15 bases. DNA for the CDR3: TGTGCCAGCATTCAGGTCTCCAACTCTGAAGCTTTCTTT. It specifies CASIQVSNSEAFF.

V usage is TRBV5-1 and J usage is TRBJ2-3, with 9 positions matching TRBD2. Trimming took 0 bases from V and 0 from J; bases not matched to a gene: 8. The V gene's germline CDR1 is SGHRS and CDR2 YFSETQ. The CDR3 is made up of 18 amino acids. CDR3 amino acids: CASSLGATSGPSTDTQYF. DNA for the CDR3: TGCGCCAGCAGCTTGGGGGCGACTAGCGGACCGAGCACAGATACGCAGTATTTT.

CDR3 nucleotides: TGTGCCAGCAGCTCGGACAGGGCGGTGGGGGGCACTGAAGCTTTCTTT. This codes for CASSSDRAVGGTEAFF. The gene calls are TRBV5-8 and TRBJ1-1, with 8 bases identical to TRBD1. With V trimmed by 3 bases and J by 4 bases, 11 bases remained unmatched. The CDR3 extends over 16 amino acids. CDR1 SGHTS and CDR2 YDEGEE come from the germline V gene.

In nucleotides, the CDR3 is TGTGCCAGCTCCAAGAGTGGGACAGCGAACACTGAAGCTTTCTTT. Protein product: CASSKSGTANTEAFF. This rearrangement joins TRBV6-1 to TRBJ1-1; 7 bases map to TRBD1. CDR1 is MNHNS and CDR2 is SASEGT in the germline V gene. The CDR3 loop spans 15 amino acids. J gave up 1 base and V 8 bases, and 10 bases lay outside the gene matches.

V usage is TRBV7-9 and J usage is TRBJ1-1, with TRBD1 matching 7 bases. The germline CDR1 and CDR2 sequences are SEHNR and FQNEAQ (reference sequence). V was pared by 5 bases and J by 4 bases, with 7 bases of the junction left unmatched. The CDR3 is 14 residues long. CDR3 residues: CASSQDRLRTEAFF. CDR3 bases: TGTGCCAGCAGCCAGGACAGGCTCCGCACTGAAGCTTTCTTT.

In DNA, the CDR3 is TGCGCCAGCAGCCACTATAGACAGGGGACCCACACTGAAGCTTTCTTT. Translating it yields CASSHYRQGTHTEAFF. The chain links TRBV4-3 to TRBJ1-1; 8 positions agree with TRBD1. The germline gives CDR1 LGHNA, CDR2 YSLEER. V lost 3 bases to trimming and J lost 3 bases; unmatched junction nucleotides: 9. The CDR3 spans 16 residues.

The V call is TRBV19, the J call TRBJ2-7; D is perhaps TRBD1 (5 bases). Germline lookup yields CDR1 LNHDA and CDR2 SQIVND (reference sequence). V lost 5 bases to trimming and J lost 3 bases, with 23 bases between them. This CDR3 comprises 17 residues. The CDR3 sequence is CASSPTGRRQNGYEQYF. The CDR3 nucleotides are TGTGCCAGTAGTCCTACGGGTCGGCGACAGAACGGCTACGAGCAGTACTTC.

This clone was picked up one time. The chain joins TRBV5-1 to TRBJ1-2; the match to TRBD1 covers 10 bases. CDR3 length: 16 residues. V was pared by 0 bases and J by 4 bases, with 6 bases of the junction left unmatched. The germline V gene encodes CDR1 SGHRS and CDR2 YFSETQ. CDR3 nucleotides: TGCGCCAGCAGCTTGGGGCGGGACAGGGGTCTCTATGGCTACACCTTC. Translated, it gives CASSLGRDRGLYGYTF. Complete variable domain (other parts from reference TRBV5-1 and TRBJ1-2): KAGVTQTPRYLIKTRGQQVTLSCSPISGHRSVSWYQQTPGQGLQFLFEYFSETQRNKGNFPGRFSGRQFSNSRSEMNVSTLELGDSALYLCASSLGRDRGLYGYTFGSGTRLTVV.

This clone was counted a single time. This chain uses TRBV30 with TRBJ1-3; D perhaps matches TRBD1 (6 bases). V shed 2 bases and J shed 2 bases, with 13 bases lying between them. There are 15 residues in the CDR3. Germline-derived CDR1 and CDR2 are GTSNPN and SVGIG (reference sequence). CDR3 protein: CAWSTTGRPGNTIYF. In DNA form, the CDR3 reads TGTGCCTGGAGTACGACAGGTCGTCCTGGAAACACCATATATTTT.

The rearrangement links TRBV11-3 to TRBJ1-6; tentative D call: TRBD1 (5 bases). V was cut by 4 bases and J by 8 bases, with 15 bases left in between. This CDR3 contains 15 residues. Germline V CDR1 and CDR2: SGHNT, YENEEA. As DNA, the CDR3 is TGTGCCAGCAGCTCATCCAGGGTTAAAGATTCACCCCTCCACTTT. This gives the protein CASSSSRVKDSPLHF.

The chain couples TRBV7-2 to TRBJ1-1, with D uncertain. V lost 1 base, J lost 0 bases, and 15 bases lay in between. This CDR3 contains 17 residues. The germline V gene has CDR1 SGHTA and CDR2 FQGNSA. The CDR3 region has the DNA TGTGCCAGCAGCTTAGTATCGGGGTCGGGGATGAACACTGAAGCTTTCTTT. It translates to CASSLVSGSGMNTEAFF.

The rearrangement links TRBV15 to TRBJ2-2; TRBD2 aligns across 12 bases. Trimming at V came to 4 bases and at J to 3 bases, leaving 9 bases not matched to a gene. In germline, CDR1 is LNHNV, CDR2 YYDKDF (reference sequence). The CDR3 totals 18 residues. CDR3 amino acids: CATSTSGRATSYTGELFF. For the CDR3, the DNA is TGTGCCACCAGCACTAGCGGGAGGGCCACCTCGTACACCGGGGAGCTGTTTTTT. The complete variable domain, with remaining parts taken from reference TRBV15 and TRBJ2-2, reads DAMVIQNPRYQVTQFGKPVTLSCSQTLNHNVMYWYQQKSSQAPKLLFHYYDKDFNNEADTPDNFQSRRPNTSFCFLDIRSPGLGDTAMYLCATSTSGRATSYTGELFFGEGSRLTVL.

This clone was detected a few times. The same CDR3 can be traced to other DNA sequences in this sample. This rearrangement joins TRBV5-4 to TRBJ1-6, with 8 bases lining up with TRBD1. This CDR3 is built from 16 residues. Germline CDR1 SGHNT, CDR2 YYREEE (reference sequence). With V trimmed by 3 bases and J by 5 bases, 7 bases remained unmatched. DNA for the CDR3: TGTGCCAGCAGCTCCGTGGACAGGGAGCATAATTCACCCCTCCACTTT. Translated, it gives CASSSVDREHNSPLHF.

V is TRBV7-2 and J is TRBJ2-6; no reliable D call. CDR3 length: 18 residues. The V end lost 1 base, the J end lost 0 bases, and 13 bases lay between the germline ends. In germline, CDR1 is SGHTA, CDR2 FQGNSA. This CDR3 is CASSLGPGFGSGANVLTF. For the CDR3, the DNA is TGTGCCAGCAGCTTAGGGCCAGGATTTGGCTCTGGGGCCAACGTCCTGACTTTC.

This rearrangement joins TRBV5-1 to TRBJ1-1, with 8 bases that match TRBD1. The length of the CDR3 is 14 residues. Trimming removed 3 bases from V and 7 bases from J; junction bases left unmatched: 8. The germline gives CDR1 SGHRS, CDR2 YFSETQ. CDR3 sequence: CASSSKGQDREAFF. In DNA form, the CDR3 reads TGCGCCAGCAGCTCGAAGGGACAGGACCGTGAAGCTTTCTTT.

The rearrangement uses TRBV4-3 and TRBJ2-2; tentative D call: TRBD1 (6 bases). This CDR3 has 17 residues. The ends were cut back, 1 base at V and 1 base at J, with 13 bases in the middle. The germline gives CDR1 LGHNA, CDR2 YSLEER. CDR3 DNA: TGCGCCAGCAGCCAAGGTAGGACAGATGGGAACACCGGGGAGCTGTTTTTT. Its translation: CASSQGRTDGNTGELFF.

The chain joins TRBV19 to TRBJ2-4; 8 bases fit TRBD1. The CDR3 spans 15 residues. From germline, CDR1 is LNHDA and CDR2 SQIVND (reference sequence). V lost 4 bases, J lost 1 base, and 3 bases stayed unmatched. Here the CDR3 DNA reads TGTGCCAGTAGTACCAGGGGGCTGGCCAAAAACATTCAGTACTTC. It codes for CASSTRGLAKNIQYF.